The TCR beta chain under discussion was sequenced for a study of blood T cells in healthy people across ages. The ends lost 7 bases at V and 8 bases at J; junction bases unmatched: 12. Per the germline V gene, CDR1 is SQVTM and CDR2 is ANQGSEA. CDR3 length: 13 residues. Primed by a sample-barcoded 5' primer and a J-beta primer mix, a second PCR proceeded for 7 to 11 cycles. TCRdb reprocessed the 5' RACE reads with MiXCR, giving one entry per CDR3 protein. The data hold about 800,000 distinct CDR3 sequences, with more than 20% observed a single time. This clonotype was found many times. These data were likewise used in another study, on T cells of mothers and their children.

Material for sequencing was blood. The receptor comes from a boy younger than 18 in good health. The genes are TRBV29-1 and TRBJ2-3; 7 bases match TRBD1. The CDR3 coding sequence is TGCAGCGCCGGAGGAACAGGGGACGGTACGCAGTATTTT. It translates to CSAGGTGDGTQYF.